This T cell receptor (beta chain) was sequenced for a study of cytomegalovirus exposure and HLA in healthy donors. Notes on the study in general: Links to common viral pathogens appeared, in a later analysis, for several of the most significant clusters. Later analysis revealed greater clonal expansion in HLA-associated TCR beta chains than in equally common others.

The PCR contained 60 Vbeta and 13 Jbeta primers. Repertoires were generated with immunoSEQ multiplex PCR, while TCRdb's copy carries only in-frame clones and drops some. This listing includes around 130,000 clones. CDR3 length equals 17 residues. Germline V gene data show CDR1 as MNHEY and CDR2 as SMNVEV (reference sequence). V shed 2 bases and J shed 5 bases, with 16 bases lying between them. Comments on this clone: Antigen specificity is unknown. This same CDR3 is encoded by further DNA sequences in the sample.

The V call is TRBV27, the J call TRBJ1-6; D gene unclear. The sample taken for sequencing was PBMCs. This TCR derives from a woman aged 55-69 years in good health and CMV-seronegative. DNA of the CDR3: TGTGCCAGCAGTTTAACCAGAGCGGAGGTAAATAATTCACCCCTCCACTTT. It translates to CASSLTRAEVNNSPLHF.